This T cell receptor (beta chain) comes out of a study of neurological immune-mediated disorders. Each CDR3 protein gets one entry after TCRdb re-called the 5' RACE reads with MiXCR. Of some 57,000 distinct CDR3 sequences in the sample, less than 4% are singletons; the top ten hold about 6.7%. This clonotype was recorded a few times. This may come from a read error, since a much larger clone is one base off. The CDR3 does not end in the conserved phenylalanine or tryptophan, so this is likely a read error. Sequencing input: PBMCs. The TCR comes from a man aged 55 to 69 with multiple sclerosis.

The CDR3 nucleotides read TGTGCCAGCAGCTTGGTAGGGGATACTAACTATGGCTACACCTGC. This codes for CASSLVGDTNYGYTC. The J gene is TRBJ1-2, the V gene TRBV5-6; D is possibly TRBD1 (5 bases). This CDR3 has 15 amino acids. V lost 0 bases to trimming and J lost 0 bases, with 9 bases between them. Germline V gene sequence: CDR1 SGHDT, CDR2 YYEEEE.